This T cell receptor (beta chain) came from a study of blood T cell repertoires in COVID-19. Turning to the study itself: The analysed material was cDNA or gDNA that came from T cells, B-cell-depleted T cells, or PBMCs.

Original handling: Amplified reference gene primers provided the basis for estimating nucleated cell counts. Assay used: immunoSEQ multiplex PCR; TCRdb lists only in-frame clones, some missing. Clonal size and the V and J genes are those of that table, whereas D and trimming came from the DNA. The repertoire holds roughly 280,000 clones, with about nine tenths as singletons. Germline assignment: CDR1 MGHRA and CDR2 YSYEKL. The V segment lost 4 bases and the J segment 4 bases; nucleotides outside the gene matches: 9. The length of the CDR3 is 15 residues. The source of this sequence is a man between 50 and 59 years old with acute or convalescent COVID-19. The sample taken for sequencing was peripheral blood. The chain employs TRBV4-1 and TRBJ1-1, with 7 bases matching TRBD1. In nucleotides, the CDR3 is TGCGCCAGCAGCCGCCAGACAGGGATCGGCACTGAAGCTTTCTTT. Its protein product is CASSRQTGIGTEAFF.